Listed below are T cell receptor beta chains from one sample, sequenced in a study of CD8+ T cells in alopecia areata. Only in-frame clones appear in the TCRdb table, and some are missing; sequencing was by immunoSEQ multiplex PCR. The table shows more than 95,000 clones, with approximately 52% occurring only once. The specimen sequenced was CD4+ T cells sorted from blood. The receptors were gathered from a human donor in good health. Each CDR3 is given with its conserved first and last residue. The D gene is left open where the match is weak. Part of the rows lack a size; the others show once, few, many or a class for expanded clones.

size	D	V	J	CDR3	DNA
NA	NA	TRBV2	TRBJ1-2	CASSEGRGLNYGYTF	TGTGCCAGCAGTGAGGGGAGGGGCCTTAACTATGGCTACACCTTC
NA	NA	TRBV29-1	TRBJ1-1	CSLVTYLGEAFF	TGCAGCCTTGTGACCTATCTCGGTGAAGCTTTCTTT
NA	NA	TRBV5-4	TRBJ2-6	CASRFSGANVLTF	TGTGCCAGCAGGTTCTCTGGGGCCAACGTCCTGACTTTC
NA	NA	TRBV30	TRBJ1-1	CARTTSQGRGAFF	TGTGCCCGGACAACTTCACAGGGCCGGGGAGCTTTCTTT
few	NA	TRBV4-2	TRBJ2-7	CASSQREAGKSYEQYF	TGTGCCAGCAGCCAACGCGAGGCAGGGAAGTCCTACGAGCAGTACTTC
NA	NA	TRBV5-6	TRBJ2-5	CASSLLTGPFQETQYF	TGTGCCAGCAGTTTATTGACAGGCCCTTTCCAAGAGACCCAGTACTTC
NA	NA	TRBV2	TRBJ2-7	CASARDTTYEQYF	TGTGCCAGCGCCCGGGACACTACCTACGAGCAGTACTTC
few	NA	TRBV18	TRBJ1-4	CASSLGITNEKLFF	TGTGCCAGCTCACTCGGAATAACTAATGAAAAACTGTTTTTT
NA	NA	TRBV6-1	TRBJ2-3	CASSELTDTQYF	TGTGCCAGCAGTGAACTCACAGATACGCAGTATTTT
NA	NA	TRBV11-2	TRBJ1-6	CASSLLRGSKYSPLHF	TGTGCCAGCAGCCTCTTAAGGGGCTCAAAGTATTCACCCCTCCACTTT
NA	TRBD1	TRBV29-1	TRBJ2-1	CSVDKTGAGEQFF	TGCAGCGTTGATAAAACAGGGGCAGGGGAGCAGTTCTTC
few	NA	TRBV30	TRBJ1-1	CAWGRMNTEAFF	TGTGCCTGGGGTAGGATGAACACTGAAGCTTTCTTT
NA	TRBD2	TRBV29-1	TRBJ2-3	CSVFGLAGTDQPQYF	TGCAGCGTCTTCGGACTAGCGGGGACAGATCAGCCGCAGTATTTT
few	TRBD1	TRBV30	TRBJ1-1	CAWRRQGVAFF	TGTGCCTGGAGGAGACAGGGAGTGGCTTTCTTT
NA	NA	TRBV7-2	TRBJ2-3	CASSLDTDTQYF	TGTGCCAGCAGCCTCGACACAGATACGCAGTATTTT
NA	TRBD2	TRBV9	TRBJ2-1	CASSVGGGASNEQFF	TGTGCCAGCAGCGTAGGCGGGGGGGCCTCCAATGAGCAGTTCTTC
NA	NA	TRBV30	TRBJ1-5	CAWSVGGSAQHF	TGTGCCTGGAGTGTTGGAGGGTCAGCCCAGCATTTT
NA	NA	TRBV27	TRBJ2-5	CASGRRETQYF	TGTGCCAGTGGTCGACGAGAGACCCAGTACTTC
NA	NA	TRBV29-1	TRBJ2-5	CSVEAGERETQYF	TGCAGCGTTGAGGCAGGGGAACGAGAGACCCAGTACTTC
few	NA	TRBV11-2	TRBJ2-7	CASSSVGYEQYF	TGTGCCAGCAGCTCGGTGGGCTACGAGCAGTACTTC
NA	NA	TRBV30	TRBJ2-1	CAWSRRPPNEQFF	TGTGCCTGGAGCCGTCGGCCCCCTAATGAGCAGTTCTTC
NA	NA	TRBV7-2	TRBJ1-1	CASGMNTEAFF	TGTGCCAGCGGAATGAACACTGAAGCTTTCTTT
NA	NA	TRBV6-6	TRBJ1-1	CATGKNTEAFF	TGTGCCACCGGGAAAAACACTGAAGCTTTCTTT
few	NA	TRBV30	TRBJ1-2	CAWGRQPTNYGYTF	TGTGCCTGGGGGCGGCAGCCAACTAACTATGGCTACACCTTC
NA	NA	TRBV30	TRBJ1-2	CAWIAAAGVQRGYTF	TGTGCCTGGATCGCGGCGGCGGGGGTCCAGAGAGGCTACACCTTC
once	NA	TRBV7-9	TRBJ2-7	CASSLPQDRSRSYEQYF	TGTGCCAGCAGCTTACCCCAAGACAGATCCAGATCCTACGAGCAGTACTTC
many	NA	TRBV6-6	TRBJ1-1	CASQGSVNTEAFF	TGTGCCAGCCAGGGATCGGTGAACACTGAAGCTTTCTTT
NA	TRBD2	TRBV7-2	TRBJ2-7	CASSVTSGGLYEQYF	TGTGCCAGCAGCGTGACTAGCGGGGGCCTCTACGAGCAGTACTTC
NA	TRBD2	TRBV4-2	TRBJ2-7	CASSQDWEGSYEQYF	TGTGCCAGCAGCCAAGACTGGGAGGGTAGCTACGAGCAGTACTTC
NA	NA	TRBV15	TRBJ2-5	CATSREDRKETQYF	TGTGCCACCAGCAGAGAGGACAGAAAAGAGACCCAGTACTTC
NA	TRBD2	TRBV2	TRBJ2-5	CASSEARGEDF	TGTGCCAGCAGTGAAGCTCGGGGGGAAGACTTC
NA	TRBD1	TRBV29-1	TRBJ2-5	CSVEDQVNRGSQETQYF	TGCAGCGTTGAAGATCAGGTGAACAGGGGGTCCCAAGAGACCCAGTACTTC
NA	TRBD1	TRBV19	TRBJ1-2	CATTGTGNYGYTF	TGTGCCACAACCGGGACAGGGAACTATGGCTACACCTTC
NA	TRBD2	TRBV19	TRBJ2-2	CASRDPGLAGYTGELFF	TGTGCCAGTAGGGACCCTGGGCTAGCGGGGTACACCGGGGAGCTGTTTTTT
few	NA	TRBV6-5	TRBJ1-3	CASSQQGFSGNTIYF	TGTGCCAGCAGCCAACAGGGCTTCTCTGGAAACACCATATATTTT
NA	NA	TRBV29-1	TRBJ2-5	CSVAPERTQYF	TGCAGCGTAGCTCCGGAGCGGACCCAGTACTTC
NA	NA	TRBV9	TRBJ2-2	CASSVWGAGELFF	TGTGCCAGCAGCGTATGGGGAGCCGGGGAGCTGTTTTTT
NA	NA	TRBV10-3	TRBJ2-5	CAISGVGIQETQYF	TGTGCCATCAGTGGGGTGGGGATCCAAGAGACCCAGTACTTC
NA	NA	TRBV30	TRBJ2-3	CAWSYTDTQYF	TGTGCCTGGAGCTACACAGATACGCAGTATTTT